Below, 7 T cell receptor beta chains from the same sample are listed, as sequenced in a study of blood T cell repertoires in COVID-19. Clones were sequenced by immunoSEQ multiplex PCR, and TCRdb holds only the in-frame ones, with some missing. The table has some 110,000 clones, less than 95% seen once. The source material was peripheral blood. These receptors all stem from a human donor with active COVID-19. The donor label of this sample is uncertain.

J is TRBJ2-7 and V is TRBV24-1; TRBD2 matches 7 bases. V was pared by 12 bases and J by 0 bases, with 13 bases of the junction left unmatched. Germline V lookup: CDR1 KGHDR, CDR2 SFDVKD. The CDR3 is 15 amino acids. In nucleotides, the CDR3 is TGTGCCTCTTTTTGCGGCAGGGAGGGCTCCTACGAGCAGTACTTC. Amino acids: CASFCGREGSYEQYF.

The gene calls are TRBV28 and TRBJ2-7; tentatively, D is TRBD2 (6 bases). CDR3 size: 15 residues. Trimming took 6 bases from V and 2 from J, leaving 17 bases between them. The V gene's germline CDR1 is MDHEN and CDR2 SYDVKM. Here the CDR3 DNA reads TGTGCCAGCAGAGAATCCGGGACTGGAGCCTACGAGCAGTACTTC. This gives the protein CASRESGTGAYEQYF.

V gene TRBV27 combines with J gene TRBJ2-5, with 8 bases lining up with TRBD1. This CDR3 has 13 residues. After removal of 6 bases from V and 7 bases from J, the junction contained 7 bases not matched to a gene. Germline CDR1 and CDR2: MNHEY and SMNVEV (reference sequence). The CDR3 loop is CASRTDRAATQYF. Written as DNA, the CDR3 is TGTGCCAGCAGGACGGACAGGGCCGCGACCCAGTACTTC.

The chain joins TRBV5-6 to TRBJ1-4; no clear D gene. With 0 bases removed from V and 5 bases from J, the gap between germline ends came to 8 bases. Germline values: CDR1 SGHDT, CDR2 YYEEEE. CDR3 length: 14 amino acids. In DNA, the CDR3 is TGTGCCAGCAGCTTGGTGCGGATAAATGAAAAACTGTTTTTT. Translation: CASSLVRINEKLFF.

Here the CDR3 DNA reads TGTGCCAGCAGTTCGTTTAGCGGGGTTCGGGTAGATACGCAGTATTTT. The encoded protein is CASSSFSGVRVDTQYF. The chain recombines TRBV28 with TRBJ2-3; 8 bases are shared with TRBD2. V dropped 4 bases and J dropped 5; count of bases not matched to a gene: 11. The germline CDR1 and CDR2 sequences are MDHEN and SYDVKM. CDR3 length: 16 amino acids. Looking up the rest from reference TRBV28 and TRBJ2-3 gives the full variable domain: DVKVTQSSRYLVKRTGEKVFLECVQDMDHENMFWYRQDPGLGLRLIYFSYDVKMKEKGDIPEGYSVSREKKERFSLILESASTNQTSMYLCASSSFSGVRVDTQYFGPGTRLTVL.

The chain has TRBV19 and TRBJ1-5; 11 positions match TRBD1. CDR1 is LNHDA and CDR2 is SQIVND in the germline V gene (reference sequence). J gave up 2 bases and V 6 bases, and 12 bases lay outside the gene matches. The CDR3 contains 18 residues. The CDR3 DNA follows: TGTGCCAGTAGGAGGACAGGGGGCCTCGGTGGTGGCAATCAGCCCCAGCATTTT. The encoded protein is CASRRTGGLGGGNQPQHF.

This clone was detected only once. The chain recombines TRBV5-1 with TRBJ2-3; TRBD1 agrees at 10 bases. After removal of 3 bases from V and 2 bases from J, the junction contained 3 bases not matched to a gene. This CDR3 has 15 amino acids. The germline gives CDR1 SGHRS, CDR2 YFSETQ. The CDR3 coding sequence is TGCGCCAGCAGCTCCCGACAGGGGGCCACAGATACGCAGTATTTT. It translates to CASSSRQGATDTQYF.